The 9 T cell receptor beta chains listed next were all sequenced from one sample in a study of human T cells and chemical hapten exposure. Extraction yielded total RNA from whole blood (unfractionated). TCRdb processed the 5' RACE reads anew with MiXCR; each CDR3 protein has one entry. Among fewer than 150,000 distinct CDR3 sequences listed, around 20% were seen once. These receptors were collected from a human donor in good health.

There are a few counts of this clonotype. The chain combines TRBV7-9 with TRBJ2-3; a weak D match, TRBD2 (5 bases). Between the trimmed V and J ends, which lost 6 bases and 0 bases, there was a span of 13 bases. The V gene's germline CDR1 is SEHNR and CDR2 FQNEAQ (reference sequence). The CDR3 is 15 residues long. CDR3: CASRSGPGSTDTQYF. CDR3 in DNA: TGTGCCAGCAGGTCCGGGCCGGGGAGCACAGATACGCAGTATTTT.

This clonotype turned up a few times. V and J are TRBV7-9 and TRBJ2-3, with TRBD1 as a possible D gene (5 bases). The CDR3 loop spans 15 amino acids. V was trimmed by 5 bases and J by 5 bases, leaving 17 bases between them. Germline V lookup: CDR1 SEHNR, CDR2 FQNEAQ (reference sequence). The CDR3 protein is CASSRTLPSGDTQYF. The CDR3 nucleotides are TGTGCCAGCAGCCGGACACTCCCGTCGGGAGATACGCAGTATTTT.

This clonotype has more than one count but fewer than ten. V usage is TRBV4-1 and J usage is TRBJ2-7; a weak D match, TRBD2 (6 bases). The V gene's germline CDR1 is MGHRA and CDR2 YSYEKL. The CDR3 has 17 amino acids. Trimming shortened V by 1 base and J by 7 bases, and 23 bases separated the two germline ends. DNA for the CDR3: TGCGCCAGCAGCCAAGTCGATATGGGACTGACTCGGGGTGAGCAGTACTTC. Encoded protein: CASSQVDMGLTRGEQYF.

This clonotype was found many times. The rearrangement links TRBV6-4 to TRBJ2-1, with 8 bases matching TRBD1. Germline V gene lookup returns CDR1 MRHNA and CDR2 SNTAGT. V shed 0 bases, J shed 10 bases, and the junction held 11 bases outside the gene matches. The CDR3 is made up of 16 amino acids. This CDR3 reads CASSDSTLGQAREQFF. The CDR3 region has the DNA TGTGCCAGCAGTGACTCCACCCTGGGACAGGCTAGGGAGCAGTTCTTC.

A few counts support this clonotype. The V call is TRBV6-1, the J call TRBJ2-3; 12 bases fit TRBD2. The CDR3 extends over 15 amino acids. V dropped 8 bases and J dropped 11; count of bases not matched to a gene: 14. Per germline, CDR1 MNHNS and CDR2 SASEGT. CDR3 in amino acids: CASSPGTSGQDGQYF. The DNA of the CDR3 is TGTGCCAGCTCTCCCGGGACTAGCGGGCAGGATGGGCAGTATTTT.

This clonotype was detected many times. The CDR3 is CSVEGGQGGNTGELFF. The DNA for the CDR3 is TGCAGCGTTGAAGGGGGACAGGGTGGAAACACCGGGGAGCTGTTTTTT. The chain combines TRBV29-1 with TRBJ2-2, with 9 bases matching TRBD1. Germline CDR1 reads SQVTM; CDR2 reads ANQGSEA. The ends lost 1 base at V and 2 bases at J; junction bases unmatched: 5. The CDR3 is 16 residues long.

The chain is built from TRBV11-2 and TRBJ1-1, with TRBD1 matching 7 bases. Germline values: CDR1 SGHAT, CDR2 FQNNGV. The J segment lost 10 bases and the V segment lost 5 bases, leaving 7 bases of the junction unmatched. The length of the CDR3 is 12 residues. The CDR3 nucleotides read TGTGCCAGCAGCAGAGACAGGGAACGAGCTTTCTTT. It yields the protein CASSRDRERAFF.

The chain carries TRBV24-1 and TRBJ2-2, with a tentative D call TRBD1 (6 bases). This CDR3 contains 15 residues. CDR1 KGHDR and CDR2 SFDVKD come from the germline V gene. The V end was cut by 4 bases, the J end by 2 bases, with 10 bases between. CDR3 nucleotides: TGTGCCACCAGTGACCCGGACAGAAACACCGGGGAGCTGTTTTTT. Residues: CATSDPDRNTGELFF.

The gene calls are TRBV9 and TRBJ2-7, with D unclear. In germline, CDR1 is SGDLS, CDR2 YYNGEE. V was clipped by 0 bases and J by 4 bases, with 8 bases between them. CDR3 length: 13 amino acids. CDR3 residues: CASSVGSPYEQYF. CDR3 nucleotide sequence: TGTGCCAGCAGCGTAGGATCACCATACGAGCAGTACTTC.